This T cell receptor (beta chain) was captured by sequencing in a study of blood T cell repertoires in COVID-19. About the study: The analysed material was cDNA or gDNA that came from T cells, B-cell-depleted T cells, or PBMCs.

The ends were cut back, 1 base at V and 9 bases at J, with 7 bases in the middle. The length of the CDR3 is 12 residues. In germline, CDR1 is MNHNS, CDR2 SASEGT. Assay: immunoSEQ multiplex PCR; the TCRdb copy retains only in-frame clones and omits some. In the table there are just under 65,000 clones, over 65% of which are singletons. The receptor comes from a man between 60 and 75 years old with COVID-19, enrolled during active disease. The specimen was peripheral blood. The genes are TRBV6-1 and TRBJ2-1, with D possibly TRBD1 on 5 matching bases. The CDR3 nucleotides are TGTGCCAGCAGTGAAGATCAGGGTGAGCAGTTCTTC. This codes for CASSEDQGEQFF.